What follows are 28 T cell receptor beta chains derived from one specimen sequenced in a study of naive and memory T cell subsets (dated by TCRdb to about 2017). Library prep was done by 5' RACE. Sequencing relied on an Illumina MiSeq. The ligated cDNA was amplified by four rounds of PCR, in which nested alpha and beta constant region primers were used together with the SP2 primer. TCRdb handled the public reads itself, with Q25 trimming in fastp and clone calling in MiXCR, and kept productive beta chains. Under each unique CDR3 protein, matching rows form one entry showing the most common genes and DNA. Counted in this sample were over 45,000 distinct CDR3 sequences; more than 7.5% of them appeared once. The ten largest clones represent approximately 10% of the sample. Using 3' ligation of a UMI-containing oligonucleotide to TCR cDNA, the study laid out a robust and sensitive protocol to amplify, sequence and analyze TCRs.

The receptors were sampled from a female donor in good health.

This clonotype was seen a few times. V and J are TRBV18 and TRBJ1-4, with D possibly TRBD1 on 5 matching bases. CDR1 and CDR2 (germline): KGHSH, LQKENI. The CDR3 length is 14 residues. V dropped 6 bases and J dropped 7 bases, with 15 bases sitting between them. The CDR3 here is CASSSRVPPEKLFF. CDR3 nucleotides: TGTGCCAGCTCCAGCAGGGTCCCCCCTGAAAAACTGTTTTTT.

This clonotype was observed many times. The chain joins TRBV20-1 to TRBJ2-2, with D hard to call. This CDR3 contains 13 residues. V was pared by 6 bases and J by 4 bases, with 12 bases between. Germline V gene data show CDR1 as DFQATT and CDR2 as SNEGSKA (reference sequence). The CDR3 spells CSAKKSVTGELFF. CDR3 coding DNA: TGCAGTGCCAAAAAAAGCGTCACCGGGGAGCTGTTTTTT.

On this clonotype itself: Mismatch with germline at one junction end may stem from a read error. The rearrangement uses TRBV29-1 and TRBJ1-2, with D possibly TRBD1 on 6 matching bases. The germline V gene encodes CDR1 SQVTM and CDR2 ANQGSEA. This CDR3 is 14 amino acids long. CDR3 sequence: CSVARDTSNYGDTF. The DNA for the CDR3 is TGCAGCGTTGCCAGGGACACCTCTAACTATGGCGACACCTTC. Full variable domain (remainder filled in from reference TRBV29-1 and TRBJ1-2): SAVISQKPSRDICQRGTSLTIQCQVDSQVTMMFWYRQQPGQSLTLIATANQGSEATYESGFVIDKFPISRPNLTFSTLTVSNMSPEDSSIYLCSVARDTSNYGDTFGSGTRLTVV.

This clonotype has at least ten counts. The J gene is TRBJ1-1, the V gene TRBV27; D call uncertain. The CDR3 has 14 residues. CDR1 and CDR2 (germline): MNHEY, SMNVEV (reference sequence). With 4 bases removed from V and 8 bases from J, the gap between germline ends came to 17 bases. As DNA, the CDR3 is TGTGCCAGCAGTTCACCCCCGAGACGACCGGAAGCTTTCTTT. Translated, it gives CASSSPPRRPEAFF.

The CDR3 protein is CASTRTSSDNEQFF. CDR3 nucleotides: TGTGCCAGCACACGAACTAGTTCCGACAATGAGCAGTTCTTC. The chain couples TRBV2 to TRBJ2-1, with D perhaps TRBD2 (5 bases). Trimming cost V 7 bases and J 5 bases, with 15 bases left between them. This CDR3 has 14 amino acids. Per germline, CDR1 SNHLY and CDR2 FYNNEI.

At least ten counts were recorded for this clonotype. CDR3 bases: TGCAGCGTTGCCCGGGGCCGACAGGCCTACGAGCAGTACTTC. The encoded protein is CSVARGRQAYEQYF. V is TRBV29-1 and J is TRBJ2-7, with D tentatively TRBD1 (6 bases). The V and J ends lost 4 bases and 2 bases respectively, with 15 bases between them. Germline V CDR1 and CDR2: SQVTM, ANQGSEA. The CDR3 runs to 14 residues.

This clonotype was detected ten times or more. The J gene is TRBJ2-7, the V gene TRBV18; 7 bases agree with TRBD1. This CDR3 is 14 amino acids long. Germline V gene data show CDR1 as KGHSH and CDR2 as LQKENI. Trimming removed 4 bases from V and 6 bases from J; junction bases left unmatched: 9. The CDR3 DNA follows: TGTGCCAGCTCACGGACAGGCGAGAGGAGCGAGCAGTACTTC. Residues: CASSRTGERSEQYF.

To note about this clonotype: A single base separates this from a much larger clone, so it may be a read error. The chain links TRBV24-1 to TRBJ1-2; D possibly corresponds to TRBD1 (6 bases). The germline gives CDR1 KGHDR, CDR2 SFDVKD. The CDR3 sequence is 14 residues long. CDR3 sequence: CATSDIGQFYRYTF. The CDR3 nucleotides read TGTGCCACCAGTGATATAGGACAGTTCTATCGCTACACCTTC.

This clonotype has at least ten counts. The J gene is TRBJ1-2, the V gene TRBV6-5; D may be TRBD1 (5 bases). V was trimmed by 0 bases and J by 6 bases, leaving 11 bases between them. Germline CDR1 and CDR2: MNHEY and SVGAGI. The CDR3 is 14 amino acids. CDR3 in amino acids: CASSYSRGANGYTF. DNA for the CDR3: TGTGCCAGCAGTTACTCGAGGGGCGCCAATGGCTACACCTTC.

There are many counts of this clonotype. The chain couples TRBV25-1 to TRBJ2-6, with 7 bases that match TRBD1. Trimming cost V 2 bases and J 1 base; bases outside gene matches: 11. Per the germline V gene, CDR1 is MGHDK and CDR2 is SYGVNS. This CDR3 comprises 19 residues. The CDR3 loop reads CASSEADLRQGSGANVLTF. The CDR3 coding sequence is TGTGCCAGCAGTGAAGCCGATCTAAGACAGGGTTCTGGGGCCAACGTCCTGACTTTC.

The rearrangement links TRBV7-9 to TRBJ2-3; maybe TRBD2 (6 bases). Germline V CDR1 and CDR2: SEHNR, FQNEAQ (reference sequence). The CDR3 length is 14 residues. V was cut by 3 bases and J by 2 bases, with 9 bases left in between. In nucleotides, the CDR3 is TGTGCCAGCAGCTTCGCGGACTACACAGATACGCAGTATTTT. This sequence encodes CASSFADYTDTQYF.

A few counts support this clonotype. The chain employs TRBV9 and TRBJ2-7; weak D call: TRBD1 (6 bases). Germline CDR1 reads SGDLS; CDR2 reads YYNGEE. The length of the CDR3 is 14 residues. Trimming shortened V by 3 bases and J by 3 bases, and 13 bases separated the two germline ends. The CDR3 reads CASSAGHLGYEQYF. The CDR3 DNA is TGTGCCAGCAGCGCGGGACATCTAGGCTACGAGCAGTACTTC.

The V and J genes are TRBV6-5 and TRBJ1-1; no definite D call. Trimming left V 1 base short and J 11 bases short, with 11 bases between. This CDR3 is built from 12 residues. CDR1 and CDR2 (germline): MNHEY, SVGAGI. The CDR3 region has the DNA TGTGCCAGCAGTTACTTTTGGGGTGATGCTTTCTTT. Translated, it gives CASSYFWGDAFF.

This clonotype was observed a few times. This rearrangement joins TRBV12-3 or TRBV12-4 to TRBJ1-5, with D tentatively TRBD1 (6 bases). V shed 6 bases and J shed 5 bases, with 11 bases lying between them. The CDR3 is 13 amino acids. CDR3 sequence (DNA): TGTGCCAGCAGCAGGGGTCTCTATCAGCCCCAGCATTTT. This codes for CASSRGLYQPQHF.

Only a few counts were recorded for this clonotype. The chain has TRBV5-6 and TRBJ1-1; D is unresolved. V lost 4 bases and J 5 bases, leaving 12 bases between the germline ends. Germline values: CDR1 SGHDT, CDR2 YYEEEE. The CDR3 loop spans 13 amino acids. CDR3 sequence (DNA): TGTGCCAGCAGCACGCGATCTTGGACTGAAGCTTTCTTT. Translating gives CASSTRSWTEAFF.

The sample holds many counts of this clonotype. This chain connects TRBV13 to TRBJ1-1, with 7 nucleotides matching TRBD1. Per the germline V gene, CDR1 is PRHDT and CDR2 is FYEKMQ (reference sequence). V gave up 5 bases and J gave up 5 bases; unmatched junction bases: 11. The CDR3 contains 15 residues. CDR3: CASSADSTGKTEAFF. The CDR3, as DNA: TGTGCCAGCAGCGCCGACTCGACAGGGAAAACTGAAGCTTTCTTT. Using reference TRBV13 and TRBJ1-1 for the parts outside the CDR3, the full variable domain is AAGVIQSPRHLIKEKRETATLKCYPIPRHDTVYWYQQGPGQDPQFLISFYEKMQSDKGSIPDRFSAQQFSDYHSELNMSSLELGDSALYFCASSADSTGKTEAFFGQGTRLTVV.

This clonotype was recorded at least ten times. This chain uses TRBV7-2 with TRBJ1-1, with unresolved D. V lost 2 bases to trimming and J lost 10 bases, with 14 bases between them. CDR1 is SGHTA and CDR2 is FQGNSA in the germline V gene. This CDR3 region has 13 residues. This CDR3 is CASSLRTEMVAFF. The CDR3 nucleotides read TGTGCCAGCAGCTTACGTACGGAAATGGTAGCTTTCTTT.

In its sample, this clonotype was seen many times. V gene TRBV19 combines with J gene TRBJ1-1; the match to TRBD1 covers 7 bases. V shed 3 bases, J shed 4 bases, and the junction held 8 bases outside the gene matches. CDR1 is LNHDA, CDR2 SQIVND, per germline (reference sequence). The CDR3 covers 15 residues. The CDR3 bases are TGTGCCAGTAGTATCCTGGACAGGCTAACCACTGAAGCTTTCTTT. Protein sequence: CASSILDRLTTEAFF.

There are a few counts of this clonotype. The V and J genes are TRBV3-1 and TRBJ2-1, with 9 bases that match TRBD2. This CDR3 is 15 amino acids long. The junction had 6 bases not matched to a gene; V was cut back by 3 bases and J by 6 bases. Looked up from germline, CDR1 is LGHDT and CDR2 is YNNKEL (reference sequence). CDR3 residues: CASSQRSGGINEQFF. The DNA of the CDR3 is TGTGCCAGCAGCCAGAGAAGCGGGGGGATCAATGAGCAGTTCTTC.

The chain has TRBV27 and TRBJ1-1; D is possibly TRBD1 (6 bases). Trimming shortened V by 8 bases and J by 0 bases, and 13 bases separated the two germline ends. The CDR3 is 14 residues long. CDR1 and CDR2 from the germline V gene are MNHEY and SMNVEV (reference sequence). The CDR3 DNA reads TGTGCCAGCCAACCTGGACAGATGAACACTGAAGCTTTCTTT. Residues: CASQPGQMNTEAFF.

This clonotype was recorded at least ten times. A junction end diverges from the germline sequence, so it may reflect a read error. V is TRBV7-7 and J is TRBJ2-2, with unresolved D. This CDR3 is built from 13 residues. The germline gives CDR1 SSHAT, CDR2 FNYEAQ (reference sequence). The CDR3: CASSFVPSGELFF. The CDR3 nucleotides read TGTGCTAGCAGCTTTGTACCCTCCGGGGAGCTGTTTTTT.

This clonotype has more than one count but fewer than ten. The chain is built from TRBV2 and TRBJ1-2; D not certain. The CDR3 has 13 residues. Germline lookup yields CDR1 SNHLY and CDR2 FYNNEI. V was cut by 4 bases and J by 4 bases, with 10 bases left in between. The CDR3 region is CASSGNKGYGYTF. In DNA form, the CDR3 reads TGTGCCAGCAGTGGTAACAAGGGCTATGGCTACACCTTC.

This clonotype was found many times. The chain recombines TRBV2 with TRBJ1-1; TRBD1 matches at 12 bases. The ends lost 7 bases at V and 5 bases at J; junction bases unmatched: 14. The CDR3 has 17 residues. CDR1 is SNHLY and CDR2 is FYNNEI in the germline V gene. The CDR3, as DNA: TGTGCCAGCAAGTCGTGGGGACAGGGGGCCCGGGATACTGAAGCTTTCTTT. Encoded protein: CASKSWGQGARDTEAFF.

This clonotype was counted only a few times. V usage is TRBV12-3 or TRBV12-4 and J usage is TRBJ1-2; D remains unclear. The CDR3 spans 12 residues. Trimming shortened V by 7 bases and J by 2 bases, and 8 bases separated the two germline ends. The CDR3 here is CASTLGNYGYTF. In DNA form, the CDR3 reads TGTGCCAGCACTCTGGGCAACTATGGCTACACCTTC.

This clonotype was recorded a few times. The chain employs TRBV4-3 and TRBJ2-3; D remains ambiguous. V lost 1 base, J lost 6 bases, and 5 bases lay in between. Germline loops: CDR1 LGHNA, CDR2 YSLEER. The CDR3 totals 12 residues. In DNA form, the CDR3 reads TGCGCCAGCAGCCAAGTGAAGGATACGCAGTATTTT. Amino acids: CASSQVKDTQYF.

V and J are TRBV12-3 or TRBV12-4 and TRBJ2-1; TRBD2 agrees at 7 bases. The CDR3 runs 15 residues. After removal of 7 bases from V and 2 bases from J, the junction contained 8 bases not matched to a gene. CDR3 region: CASTRSGGTYNEQFF. In DNA form, the CDR3 reads TGTGCCAGCACCCGGTCGGGGGGAACCTACAATGAGCAGTTCTTC.

This chain joins TRBV12-3 or TRBV12-4 and TRBJ1-6, with a tentative D call TRBD1 (6 bases). Trimming stripped 4 bases from V and 8 bases from J, with 12 bases between. The CDR3 has 14 residues. CDR3 nucleotides: TGTGCCAGCAGTTACAGGGTCGGGCATTCACCCCTCCACTTT. Encoded protein: CASSYRVGHSPLHF.

This clonotype has ten or more counts. This chain links TRBV20-1 with TRBJ1-2; no clear D. The CDR3 loop spans 13 amino acids. Deletions cut 0 bases from V and 8 bases from J, with 13 bases between. Per the germline V gene, CDR1 is DFQATT and CDR2 is SNEGSKA (reference sequence). For the CDR3, the DNA is TGCAGTGCTAGAGATCCGGCCTCCCCCGGCTACACCTTC. This gives the protein CSARDPASPGYTF.